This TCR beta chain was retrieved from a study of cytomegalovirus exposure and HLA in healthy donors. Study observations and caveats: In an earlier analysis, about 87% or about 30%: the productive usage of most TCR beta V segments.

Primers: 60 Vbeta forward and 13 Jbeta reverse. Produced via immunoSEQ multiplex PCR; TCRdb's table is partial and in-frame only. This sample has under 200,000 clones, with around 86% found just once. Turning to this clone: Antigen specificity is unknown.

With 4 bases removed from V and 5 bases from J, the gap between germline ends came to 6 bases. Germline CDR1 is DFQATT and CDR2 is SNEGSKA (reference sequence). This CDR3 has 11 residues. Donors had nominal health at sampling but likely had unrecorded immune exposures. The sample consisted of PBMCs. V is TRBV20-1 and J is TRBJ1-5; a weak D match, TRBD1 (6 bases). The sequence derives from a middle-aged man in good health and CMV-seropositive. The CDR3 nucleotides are TGCAGTGCTACAGGGGATCAGCCCCAGCATTTT. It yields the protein CSATGDQPQHF.